This TCR beta chain derives from a study of human T cells and chemical hapten exposure. Overall study findings and caveats: Patch test score rose with PT1 expanded TCR count, significant at thresholds 8, 16 and 32, not 4.

Germline V CDR1 and CDR2: SGHRS, YFSETQ. The CDR3 spans 14 residues. V was pared by 7 bases and J by 0 bases, with 10 bases between. TCRdb reanalysed the RACE reads using MiXCR and keeps one entry per CDR3 protein. Here the sample spans tens of thousands of distinct CDR3 sequences, about 6.7% being singletons. Ten or more counts support this clonotype. Its antigen is as yet unknown. Time point here: pre-sensitization, week 0. Treatment in this sample: therapeutic diphenylcyclopropenone sensitization with weekly scalp DPC. From whole blood left unfractionated, total RNA was extracted. The V and J genes are TRBV5-1 and TRBJ2-2; TRBD1 might be the D (6 bases). Sequences were derived from whole blood, sampled in connection with sensitization to the hapten diphenylcyclopropenone (DPC). The sequence was collected from a young woman with alopecia areata. Some clones in this sample may be carry-over from other donors' samples. For the CDR3, the DNA is TGCGCCAGCCGACCAGGGGCGAACACCGGGGAGCTGTTTTTT. Translating gives CASRPGANTGELFF.